This T cell receptor (beta chain) was identified in a study of human T cells and chemical hapten exposure. In its sample, this clonotype was seen many times. Germline V gives CDR1 DFQATT, CDR2 SNEGSKA (reference sequence). V lost 4 bases, J lost 5 bases, and 10 bases stayed unmatched. The CDR3 consists of 15 residues. TCRdb re-called the RACE reads through MiXCR, storing one row per CDR3 protein. The data contain tens of thousands of distinct CDR3 sequences, around 6.7% of them singletons. Time point noted: patch test 2, 6 weeks after DPC sensitization. Treatment of the sample: therapeutic diphenylcyclopropenone sensitization with weekly scalp DPC.

Material: whole blood, obtained in connection with sensitization to the hapten diphenylcyclopropenone (DPC). The J gene is TRBJ2-7, the V gene TRBV20-1, with 11 bases aligning to TRBD1. The receptor was derived from a woman younger than 45 with alopecia areata. Some clones in this sample may be carry-over from other donors' samples. CDR3 amino acids: CSATRTGGFFHEQYF. DNA of the CDR3: TGCAGTGCTACCCGGACAGGGGGCTTTTTCCACGAGCAGTACTTC.